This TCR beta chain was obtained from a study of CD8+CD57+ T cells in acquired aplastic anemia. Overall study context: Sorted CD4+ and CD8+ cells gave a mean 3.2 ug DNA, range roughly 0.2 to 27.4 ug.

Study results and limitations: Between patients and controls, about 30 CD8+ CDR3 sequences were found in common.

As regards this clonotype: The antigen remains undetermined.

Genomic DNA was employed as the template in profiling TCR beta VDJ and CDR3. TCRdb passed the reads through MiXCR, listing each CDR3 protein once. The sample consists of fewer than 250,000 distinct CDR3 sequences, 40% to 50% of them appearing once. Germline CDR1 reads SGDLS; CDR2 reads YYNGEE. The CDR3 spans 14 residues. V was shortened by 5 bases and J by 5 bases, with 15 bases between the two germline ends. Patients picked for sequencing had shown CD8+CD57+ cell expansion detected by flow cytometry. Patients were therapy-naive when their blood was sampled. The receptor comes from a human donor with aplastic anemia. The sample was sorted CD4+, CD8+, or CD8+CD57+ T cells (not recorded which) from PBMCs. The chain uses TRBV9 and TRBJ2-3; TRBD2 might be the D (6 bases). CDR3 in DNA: TGTGCCAGCAGTGGCATATCGGGGGTAGATACGCAGTATTTT. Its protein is CASSGISGVDTQYF.